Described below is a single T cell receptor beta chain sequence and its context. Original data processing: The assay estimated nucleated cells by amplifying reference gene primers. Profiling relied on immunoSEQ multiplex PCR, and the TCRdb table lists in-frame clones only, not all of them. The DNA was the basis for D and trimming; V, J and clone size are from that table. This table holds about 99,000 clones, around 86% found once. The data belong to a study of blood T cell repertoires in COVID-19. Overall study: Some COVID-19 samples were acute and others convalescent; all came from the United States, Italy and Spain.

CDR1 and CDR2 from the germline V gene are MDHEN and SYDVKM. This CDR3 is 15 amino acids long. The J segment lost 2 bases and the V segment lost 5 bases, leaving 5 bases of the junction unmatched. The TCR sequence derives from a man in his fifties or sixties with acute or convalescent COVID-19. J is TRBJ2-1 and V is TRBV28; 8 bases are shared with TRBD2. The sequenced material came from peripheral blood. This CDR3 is CASSGSGGPYNEQFF. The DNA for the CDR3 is TGTGCCAGCAGTGGGTCGGGAGGGCCCTACAATGAGCAGTTCTTC.